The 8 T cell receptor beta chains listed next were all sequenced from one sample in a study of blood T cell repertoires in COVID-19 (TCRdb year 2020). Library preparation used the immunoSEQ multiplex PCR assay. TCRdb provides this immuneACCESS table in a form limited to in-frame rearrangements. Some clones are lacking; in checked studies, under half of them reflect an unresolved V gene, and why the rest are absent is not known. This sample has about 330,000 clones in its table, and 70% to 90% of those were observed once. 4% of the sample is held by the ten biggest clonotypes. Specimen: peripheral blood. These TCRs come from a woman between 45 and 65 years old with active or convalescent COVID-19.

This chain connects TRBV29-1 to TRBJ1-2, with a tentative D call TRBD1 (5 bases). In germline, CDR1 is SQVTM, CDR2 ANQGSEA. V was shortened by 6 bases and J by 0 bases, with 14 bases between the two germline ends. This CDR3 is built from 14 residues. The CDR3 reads CSVAAAGPNYGYTF. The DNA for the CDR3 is TGCAGCGTCGCCGCGGCAGGGCCTAACTATGGCTACACCTTC.

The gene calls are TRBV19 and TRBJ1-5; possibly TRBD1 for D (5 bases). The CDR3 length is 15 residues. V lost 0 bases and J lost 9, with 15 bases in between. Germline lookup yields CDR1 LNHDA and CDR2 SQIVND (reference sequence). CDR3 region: CASSIEPQGSRPQHF. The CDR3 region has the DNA TGTGCCAGTAGTATAGAGCCGCAGGGTTCTCGGCCCCAGCATTTT.

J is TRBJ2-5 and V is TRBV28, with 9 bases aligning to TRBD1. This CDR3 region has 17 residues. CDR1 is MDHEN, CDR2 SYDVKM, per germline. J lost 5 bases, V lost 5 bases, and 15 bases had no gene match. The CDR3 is CASSPTRAGTGTETQYF. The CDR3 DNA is TGTGCCAGCAGTCCGACTCGAGCCGGGACAGGGACCGAGACCCAGTACTTC.

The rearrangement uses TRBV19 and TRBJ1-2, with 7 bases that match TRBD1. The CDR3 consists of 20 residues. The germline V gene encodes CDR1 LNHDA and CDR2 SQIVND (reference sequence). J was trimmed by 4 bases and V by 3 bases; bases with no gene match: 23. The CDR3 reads CASSIFTLSGQAEAIYGYTF. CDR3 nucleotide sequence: TGTGCCAGTAGTATCTTCACCCTCTCCGGACAGGCTGAGGCTATCTATGGCTACACCTTC.

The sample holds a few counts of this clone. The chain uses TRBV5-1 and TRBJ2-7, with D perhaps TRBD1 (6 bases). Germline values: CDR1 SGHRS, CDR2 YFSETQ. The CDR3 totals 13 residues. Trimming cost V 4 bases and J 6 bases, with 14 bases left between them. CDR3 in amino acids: CASSPGQRGEQYF. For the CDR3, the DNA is TGCGCCAGCAGCCCAGGACAGAGAGGCGAGCAGTACTTC.

The CDR3 loop reads CASRENGNQPQHF. The CDR3 DNA reads as TGTGCCAGTAGAGAGAATGGCAATCAGCCCCAGCATTTT. The V and J genes are TRBV19 and TRBJ1-5; D remains ambiguous. The germline gives CDR1 LNHDA, CDR2 SQIVND (reference sequence). The CDR3 has 13 amino acids. V dropped 6 bases and J dropped 2 bases, with 8 bases sitting between them. The full variable domain, in which reference TRBV19 and TRBJ1-5 provide the parts outside the CDR3, is DGGITQSPKYLFRKEGQNVTLSCEQNLNHDAMYWYRQDPGQGLRLIYYSQIVNDFQKGDIAEGYSVSREKKESFPLTVTSAQKNPTAFYLCASRENGNQPQHFGDGTRLSIL.

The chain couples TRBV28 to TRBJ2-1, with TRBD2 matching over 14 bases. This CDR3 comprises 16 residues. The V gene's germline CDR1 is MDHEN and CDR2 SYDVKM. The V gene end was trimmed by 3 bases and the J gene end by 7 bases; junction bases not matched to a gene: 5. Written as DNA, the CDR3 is TGTGCCAGCAGTTTTCTCCGACTAGCGGGAGGGAATGAGCAGTTCTTC. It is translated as CASSFLRLAGGNEQFF.

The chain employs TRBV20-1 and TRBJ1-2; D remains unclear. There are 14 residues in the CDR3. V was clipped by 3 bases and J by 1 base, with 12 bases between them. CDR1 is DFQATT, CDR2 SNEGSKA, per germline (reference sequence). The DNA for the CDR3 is TGCAGTGCTAGTTGGCAGCGGGATAACTATGGCTACACCTTC. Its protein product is CSASWQRDNYGYTF.